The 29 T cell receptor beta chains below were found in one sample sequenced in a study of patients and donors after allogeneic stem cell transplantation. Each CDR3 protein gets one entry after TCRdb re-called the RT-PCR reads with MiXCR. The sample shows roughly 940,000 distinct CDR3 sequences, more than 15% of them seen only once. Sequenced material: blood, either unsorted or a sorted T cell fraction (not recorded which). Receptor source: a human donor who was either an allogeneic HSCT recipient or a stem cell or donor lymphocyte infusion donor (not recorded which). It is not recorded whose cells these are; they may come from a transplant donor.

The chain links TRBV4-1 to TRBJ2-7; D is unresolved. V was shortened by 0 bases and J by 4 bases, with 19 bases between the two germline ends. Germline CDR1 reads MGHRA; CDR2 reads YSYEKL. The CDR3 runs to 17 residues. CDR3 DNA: TGCGCCAGCAGCCAAGATCAAACTGTCACACGTTCTTACGAGCAGTACTTC. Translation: CASSQDQTVTRSYEQYF.

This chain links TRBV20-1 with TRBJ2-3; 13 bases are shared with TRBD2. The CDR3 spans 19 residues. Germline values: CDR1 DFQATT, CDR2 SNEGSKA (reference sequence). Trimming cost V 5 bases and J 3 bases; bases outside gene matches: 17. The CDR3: CSAGATGLAGAFGTDTQYF. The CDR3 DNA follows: TGCAGTGCTGGAGCGACAGGACTAGCGGGAGCGTTTGGGACAGATACGCAGTATTTT.

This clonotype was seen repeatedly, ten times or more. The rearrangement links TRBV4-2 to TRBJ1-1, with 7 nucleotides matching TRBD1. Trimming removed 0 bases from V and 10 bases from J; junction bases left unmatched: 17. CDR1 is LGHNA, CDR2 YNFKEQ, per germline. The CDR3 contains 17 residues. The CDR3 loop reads CASSQDYGTVSRAGAFF. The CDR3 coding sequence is TGTGCCAGCAGCCAAGATTACGGGACAGTTTCTAGGGCGGGAGCTTTCTTT.

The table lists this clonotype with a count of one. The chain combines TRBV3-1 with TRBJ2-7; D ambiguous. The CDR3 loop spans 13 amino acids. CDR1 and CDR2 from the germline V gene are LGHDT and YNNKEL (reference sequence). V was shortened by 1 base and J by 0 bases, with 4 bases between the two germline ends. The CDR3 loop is CASSQVISYEQYF. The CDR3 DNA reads TGTGCCAGCAGCCAAGTGATCTCCTACGAGCAGTACTTC.

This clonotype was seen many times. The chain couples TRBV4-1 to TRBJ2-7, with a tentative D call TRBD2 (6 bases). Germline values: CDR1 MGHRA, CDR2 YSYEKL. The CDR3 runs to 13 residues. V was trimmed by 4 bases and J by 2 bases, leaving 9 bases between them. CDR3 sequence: CASSLAVTYEQYF. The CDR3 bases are TGCGCCAGCAGCCTAGCGGTAACCTACGAGCAGTACTTC.

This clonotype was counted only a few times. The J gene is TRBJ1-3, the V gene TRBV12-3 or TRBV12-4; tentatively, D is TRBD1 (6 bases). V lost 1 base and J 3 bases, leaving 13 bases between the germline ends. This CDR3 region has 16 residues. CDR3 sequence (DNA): TGTGCCAGCAGTTTAGACAGGGAAAACTTTGGAAACACCATATATTTT. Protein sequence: CASSLDRENFGNTIYF.

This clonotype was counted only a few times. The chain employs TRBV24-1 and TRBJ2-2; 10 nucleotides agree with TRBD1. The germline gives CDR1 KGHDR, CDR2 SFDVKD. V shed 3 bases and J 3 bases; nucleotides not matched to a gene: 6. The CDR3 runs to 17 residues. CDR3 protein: CATSDRSGQGDTGELFF. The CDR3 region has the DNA TGTGCCACCAGTGATAGATCCGGACAGGGGGACACCGGGGAGCTGTTTTTT.

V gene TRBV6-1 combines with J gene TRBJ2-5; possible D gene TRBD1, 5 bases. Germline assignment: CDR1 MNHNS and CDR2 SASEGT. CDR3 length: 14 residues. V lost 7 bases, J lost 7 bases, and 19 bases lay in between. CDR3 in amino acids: CASKLLGPVGTQYF. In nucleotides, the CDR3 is TGTGCCAGCAAACTGCTGGGGCCCGTTGGGACCCAGTACTTC.

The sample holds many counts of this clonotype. CDR3 loop: CASSARTGMNTEAFF. In DNA, the CDR3 is TGCGCCAGCAGCGCACGGACAGGAATGAACACTGAAGCTTTCTTT. This chain links TRBV5-1 with TRBJ1-1; 7 nucleotides align to TRBD1. This CDR3 is built from 15 residues. Looked up from germline, CDR1 is SGHRS and CDR2 is YFSETQ. With 4 bases clipped from V and 0 bases from J, the junction kept 6 bases outside the gene matches.

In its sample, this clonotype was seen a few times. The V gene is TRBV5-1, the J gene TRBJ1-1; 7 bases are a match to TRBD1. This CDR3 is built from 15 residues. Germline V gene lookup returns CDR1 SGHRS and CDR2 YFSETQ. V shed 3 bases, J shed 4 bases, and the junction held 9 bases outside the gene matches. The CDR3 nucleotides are TGCGCCAGCAGCTCTAACCGGGACAGAGGCACTGAAGCTTTCTTT. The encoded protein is CASSSNRDRGTEAFF.

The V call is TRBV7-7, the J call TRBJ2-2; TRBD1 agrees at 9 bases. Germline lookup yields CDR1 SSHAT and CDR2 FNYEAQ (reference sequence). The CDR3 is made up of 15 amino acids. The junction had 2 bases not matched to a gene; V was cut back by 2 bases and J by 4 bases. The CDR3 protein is CASSLRTGVTGELFF. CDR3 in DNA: TGTGCCAGCAGCTTAAGGACAGGGGTCACCGGGGAGCTGTTTTTT. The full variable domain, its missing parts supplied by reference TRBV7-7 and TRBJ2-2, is GAGVSQSPRYKVTKRGQDVTLRCDPISSHATLYWYQQALGQGPEFLTYFNYEAQPDKSGLPSDRFSAERPEGSISTLTIQRTEQRDSAMYRCASSLRTGVTGELFFGEGSRLTVL.

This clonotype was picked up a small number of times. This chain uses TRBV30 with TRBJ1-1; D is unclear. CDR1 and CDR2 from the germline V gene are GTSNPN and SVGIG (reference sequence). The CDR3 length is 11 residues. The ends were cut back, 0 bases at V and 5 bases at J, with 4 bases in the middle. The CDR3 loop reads CAWSVDTEAFF. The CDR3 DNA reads TGTGCCTGGAGTGTAGATACTGAAGCTTTCTTT.

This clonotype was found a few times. CDR3 protein: CASSLGDPSTDTQYF. The CDR3 DNA is TGTGCCAGCAGTCTCGGCGATCCTAGCACAGATACGCAGTATTTT. The chain is built from TRBV2 and TRBJ2-3; D ambiguous. The V end lost 5 bases, the J end lost 0 bases, and 12 bases lay between the germline ends. Germline assignment: CDR1 SNHLY and CDR2 FYNNEI. There are 15 residues in the CDR3.

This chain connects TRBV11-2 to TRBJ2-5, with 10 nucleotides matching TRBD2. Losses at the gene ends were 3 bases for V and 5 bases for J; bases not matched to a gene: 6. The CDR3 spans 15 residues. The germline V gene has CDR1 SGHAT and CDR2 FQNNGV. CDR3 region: CASSFGAGGLETQYF. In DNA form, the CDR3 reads TGTGCCAGCAGCTTCGGAGCGGGGGGGCTGGAGACCCAGTACTTC.

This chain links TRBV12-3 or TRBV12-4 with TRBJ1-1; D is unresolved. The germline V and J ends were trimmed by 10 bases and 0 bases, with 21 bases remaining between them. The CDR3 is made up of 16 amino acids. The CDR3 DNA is TGTGCCAACAGCCGCTCCCGACCGGGTTTGAACACTGAAGCTTTCTTT. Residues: CANSRSRPGLNTEAFF.

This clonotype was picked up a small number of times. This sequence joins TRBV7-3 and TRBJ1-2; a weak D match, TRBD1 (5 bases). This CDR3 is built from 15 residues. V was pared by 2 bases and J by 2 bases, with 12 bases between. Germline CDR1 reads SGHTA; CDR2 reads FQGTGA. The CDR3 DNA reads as TGTGCCAGCAGCTTAGGGTCCGGGGCCAACTATGGCTACACCTTC. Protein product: CASSLGSGANYGYTF.

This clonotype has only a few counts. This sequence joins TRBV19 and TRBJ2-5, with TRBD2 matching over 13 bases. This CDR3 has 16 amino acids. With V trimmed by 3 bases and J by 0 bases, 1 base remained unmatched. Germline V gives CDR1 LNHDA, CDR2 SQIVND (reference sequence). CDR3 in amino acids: CASSMTSGRYQETQYF. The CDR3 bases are TGTGCCAGTAGTATGACTAGCGGGAGGTACCAAGAGACCCAGTACTTC.

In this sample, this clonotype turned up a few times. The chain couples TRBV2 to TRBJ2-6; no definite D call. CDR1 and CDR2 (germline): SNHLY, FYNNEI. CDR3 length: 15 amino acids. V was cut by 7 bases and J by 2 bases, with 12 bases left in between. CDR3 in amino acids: CASNGSPAGANVLTF. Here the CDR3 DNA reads TGTGCCAGCAACGGTTCACCGGCTGGGGCCAACGTCCTGACTTTC.

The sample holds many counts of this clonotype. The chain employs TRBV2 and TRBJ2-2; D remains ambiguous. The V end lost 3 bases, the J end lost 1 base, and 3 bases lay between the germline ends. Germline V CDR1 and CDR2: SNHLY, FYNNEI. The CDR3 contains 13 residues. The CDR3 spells CASSDGNTGELFF. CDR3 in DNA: TGTGCCAGCAGTGACGGGAACACCGGGGAGCTGTTTTTT.

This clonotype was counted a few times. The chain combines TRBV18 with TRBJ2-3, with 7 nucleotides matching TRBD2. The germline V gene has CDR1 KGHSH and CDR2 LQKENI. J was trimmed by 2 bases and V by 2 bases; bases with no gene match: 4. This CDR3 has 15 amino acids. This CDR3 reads CASSPSGVPTDTQYF. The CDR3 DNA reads TGTGCCAGCTCACCAAGCGGGGTCCCCACAGATACGCAGTATTTT.

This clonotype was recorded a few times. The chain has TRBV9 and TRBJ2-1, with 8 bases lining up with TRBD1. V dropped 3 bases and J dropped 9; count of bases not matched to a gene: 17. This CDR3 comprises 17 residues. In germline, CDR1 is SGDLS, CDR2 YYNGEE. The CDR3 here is CASSGGGQGWEEGEQFF. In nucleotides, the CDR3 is TGTGCCAGCAGCGGAGGAGGACAGGGTTGGGAGGAGGGTGAGCAGTTCTTC.

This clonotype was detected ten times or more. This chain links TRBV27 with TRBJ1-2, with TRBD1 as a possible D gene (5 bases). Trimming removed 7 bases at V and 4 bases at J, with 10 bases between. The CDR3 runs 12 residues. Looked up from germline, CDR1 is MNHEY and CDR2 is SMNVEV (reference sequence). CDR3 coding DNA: TGTGCCAGCAAGTCTGGGGGCTATGGCTACACCTTC. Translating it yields CASKSGGYGYTF.

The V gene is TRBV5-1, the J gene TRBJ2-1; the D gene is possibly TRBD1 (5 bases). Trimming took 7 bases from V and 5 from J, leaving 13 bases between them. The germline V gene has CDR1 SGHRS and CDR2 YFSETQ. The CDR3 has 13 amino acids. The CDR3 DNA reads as TGCGCCAGCTCAATCGACAGAAACAATGAGCAGTTCTTC. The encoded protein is CASSIDRNNEQFF.

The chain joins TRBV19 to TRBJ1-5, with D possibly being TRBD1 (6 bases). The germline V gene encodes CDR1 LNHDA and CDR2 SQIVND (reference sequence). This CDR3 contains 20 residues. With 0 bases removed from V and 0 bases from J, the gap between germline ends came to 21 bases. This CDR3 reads CASSIDPASRGFYSNQPQHF. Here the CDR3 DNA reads TGTGCCAGTAGTATAGACCCTGCGTCCAGGGGCTTCTATAGCAATCAGCCCCAGCATTTT.

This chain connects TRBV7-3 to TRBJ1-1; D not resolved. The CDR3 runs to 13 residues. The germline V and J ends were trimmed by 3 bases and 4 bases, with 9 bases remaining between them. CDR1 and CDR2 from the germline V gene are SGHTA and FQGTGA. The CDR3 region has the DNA TGTGCCAGCAGCTTTTTTTGGGGCACTGAAGCTTTCTTT. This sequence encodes CASSFFWGTEAFF.

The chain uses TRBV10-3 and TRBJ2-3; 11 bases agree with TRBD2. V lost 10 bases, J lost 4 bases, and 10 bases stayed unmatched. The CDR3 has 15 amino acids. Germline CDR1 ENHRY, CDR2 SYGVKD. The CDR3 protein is CATYSGGAGSDTQYF. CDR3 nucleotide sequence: TGTGCCACCTATAGCGGGGGGGCCGGTTCAGATACGCAGTATTTT.

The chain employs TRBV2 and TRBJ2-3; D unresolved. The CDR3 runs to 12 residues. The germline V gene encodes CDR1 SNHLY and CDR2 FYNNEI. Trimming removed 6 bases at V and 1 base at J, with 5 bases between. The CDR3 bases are TGTGCCAGCAGAATCGGCACAGATACGCAGTATTTT. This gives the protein CASRIGTDTQYF.

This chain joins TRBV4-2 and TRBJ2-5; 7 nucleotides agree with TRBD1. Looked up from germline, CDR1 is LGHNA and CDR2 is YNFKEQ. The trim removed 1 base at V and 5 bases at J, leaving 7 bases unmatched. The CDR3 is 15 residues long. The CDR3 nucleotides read TGTGCCAGCAGCCAAGCCGGCAGGGGGATGGAGACCCAGTACTTC. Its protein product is CASSQAGRGMETQYF.

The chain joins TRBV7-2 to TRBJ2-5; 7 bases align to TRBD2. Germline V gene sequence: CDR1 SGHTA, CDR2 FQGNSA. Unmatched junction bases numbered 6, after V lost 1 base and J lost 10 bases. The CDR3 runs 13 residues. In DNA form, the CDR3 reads TGTGCCAGCAGCTTAGTTTCGGGGGGAAACCAGTACTTC. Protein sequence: CASSLVSGGNQYF.